This T cell receptor (beta chain) is from a study of identical twins. Study-wide points: Within cord blood, abundant beta clonotypes carried fewer insertions, but memory repertoires showed no such trend.

Points on this clonotype: Its target is not known.

The germline CDR1 and CDR2 sequences are KGHDR and SFDVKD. Trimming cost V 1 base and J 1 base, with 6 bases left between them. The CDR3 is 14 amino acids. Each CDR3 protein is one row after TCRdb ran MiXCR on the 5' RACE reads. In the table there are more than 400,000 distinct CDR3 sequences, roughly 15% of which are singletons. The data also belong to a second study, concerning yellow fever vaccine responses in identical twins.

The clonotype was recovered from a young woman in good health. The specimen sequenced was CD4+ T cells sorted from blood. This chain links TRBV24-1 with TRBJ2-5; tentative D call: TRBD2 (6 bases). This CDR3 reads CATSDFGGQETQYF. Here the CDR3 DNA reads TGTGCCACCAGTGATTTCGGGGGCCAAGAGACCCAGTACTTC.